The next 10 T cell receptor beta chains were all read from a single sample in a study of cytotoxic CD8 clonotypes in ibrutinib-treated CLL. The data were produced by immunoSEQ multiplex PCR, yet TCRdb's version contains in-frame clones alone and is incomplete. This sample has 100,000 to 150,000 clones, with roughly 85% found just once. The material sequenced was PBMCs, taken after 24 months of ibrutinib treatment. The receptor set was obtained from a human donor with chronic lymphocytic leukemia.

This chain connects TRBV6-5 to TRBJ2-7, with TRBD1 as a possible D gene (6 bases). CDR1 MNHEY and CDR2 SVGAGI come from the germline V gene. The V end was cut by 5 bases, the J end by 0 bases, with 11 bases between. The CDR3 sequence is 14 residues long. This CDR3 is CASSATGLSYEQYF. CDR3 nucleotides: TGTGCCAGCAGTGCGACAGGCCTCTCCTACGAGCAGTACTTC.

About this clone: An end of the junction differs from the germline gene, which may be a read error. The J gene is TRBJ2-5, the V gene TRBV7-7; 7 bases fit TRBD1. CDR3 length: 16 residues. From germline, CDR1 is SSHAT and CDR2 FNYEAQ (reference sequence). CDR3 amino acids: CASSRELQGNQETQYF. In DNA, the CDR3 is TGTGCTAGCAGCCGGGAACTACAGGGGAACCAAGAGACCCAGTACTTC.

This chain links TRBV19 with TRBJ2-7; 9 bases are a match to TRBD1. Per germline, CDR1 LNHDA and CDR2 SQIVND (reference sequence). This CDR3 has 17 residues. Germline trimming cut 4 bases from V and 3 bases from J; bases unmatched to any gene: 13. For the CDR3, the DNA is TGTGCCAGTAGTACCCCAATTATACAGGGGGCACGCTACGAGCAGTACTTC. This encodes CASSTPIIQGARYEQYF. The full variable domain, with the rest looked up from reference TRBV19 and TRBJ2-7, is DGGITQSPKYLFRKEGQNVTLSCEQNLNHDAMYWYRQDPGQGLRLIYYSQIVNDFQKGDIAEGYSVSREKKESFPLTVTSAQKNPTAFYLCASSTPIIQGARYEQYFGPGTRLTVT.

The CDR3 spells CASSPARGESYEQYF. CDR3 bases: TGTGCCAGCAGCCCCGCCAGGGGGGAGTCCTACGAGCAGTACTTC. This chain connects TRBV12-1 to TRBJ2-7; TRBD1 is the table's D call, not checked against the DNA. TRBV12-1 is classified as a pseudogene. The CDR3 spans 15 residues.

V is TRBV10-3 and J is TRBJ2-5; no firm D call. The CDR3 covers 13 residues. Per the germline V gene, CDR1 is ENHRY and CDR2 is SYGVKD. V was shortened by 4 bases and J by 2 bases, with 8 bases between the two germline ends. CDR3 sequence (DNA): TGTGCCATCAGTGGGGTCCTACAAGAGACCCAGTACTTC. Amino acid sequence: CAISGVLQETQYF.

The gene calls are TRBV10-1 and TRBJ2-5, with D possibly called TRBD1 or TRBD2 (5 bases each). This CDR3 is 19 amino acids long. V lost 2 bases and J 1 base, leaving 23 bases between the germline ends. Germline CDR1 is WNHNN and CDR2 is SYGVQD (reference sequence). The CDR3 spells CASSEPIGGTGILQETQYF. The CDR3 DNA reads TGCGCCAGCAGTGAGCCCATCGGAGGCACAGGTATTCTCCAAGAGACCCAGTACTTC.

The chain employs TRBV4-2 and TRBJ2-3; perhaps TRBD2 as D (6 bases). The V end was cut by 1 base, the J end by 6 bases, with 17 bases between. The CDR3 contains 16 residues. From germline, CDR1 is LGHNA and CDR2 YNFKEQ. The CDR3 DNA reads TGTGCCAGCAGCCAAGGGGTCGGGGGAAATCAGGATACGCAGTATTTT. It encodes CASSQGVGGNQDTQYF.

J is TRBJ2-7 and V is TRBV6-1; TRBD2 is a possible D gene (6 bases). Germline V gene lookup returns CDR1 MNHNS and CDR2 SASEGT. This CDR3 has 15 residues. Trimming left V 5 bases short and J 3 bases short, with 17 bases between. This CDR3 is CASSRGGTNRYEQYF. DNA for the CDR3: TGTGCCAGCAGTAGGGGCGGGACGAACCGCTACGAGCAGTACTTC.

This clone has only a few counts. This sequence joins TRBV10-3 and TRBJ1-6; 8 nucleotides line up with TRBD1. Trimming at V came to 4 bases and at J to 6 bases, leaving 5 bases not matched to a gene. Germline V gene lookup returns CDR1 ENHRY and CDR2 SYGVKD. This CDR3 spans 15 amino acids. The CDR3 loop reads CAISGGTGFNSPLHF. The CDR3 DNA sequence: TGTGCCATCAGTGGGGGGACAGGTTTTAATTCACCCCTCCACTTT.

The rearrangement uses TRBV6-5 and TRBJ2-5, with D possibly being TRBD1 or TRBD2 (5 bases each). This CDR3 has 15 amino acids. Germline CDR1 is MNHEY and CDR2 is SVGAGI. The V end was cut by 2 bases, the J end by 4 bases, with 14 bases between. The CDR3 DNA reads TGTGCCAGCAGTTACAGTGGGACGTCAGGAGAGACCCAGTACTTC. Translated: CASSYSGTSGETQYF.